A selection of T cell receptor beta chains follows, all from one sample in a study of blood T cell repertoires in COVID-19. The method was immunoSEQ multiplex PCR; TCRdb's version includes in-frame clones alone and lacks a portion of them. The data show about 24,000 clones, around nine tenths seen once. The sequenced material came from peripheral blood. The receptors were gathered from a man between 50 and 59 years old with active COVID-19. The conserved cysteine and the conserved F or W are not part of the CDR3 here.

V,J,CDR3
TRBV19,TRBJ1-2,ASSGTGMGGYT
TRBV7-7,TRBJ1-1,ASSKLGGTEAF
TRBV24-1,TRBJ2-7,ATSQGQGAKQY
TRBV2,TRBJ2-1,ASASPFPFPDWSNEQF
TRBV9,TRBJ1-2,ASSVVEGRGYT
TRBV5-1,TRBJ1-6,ASSLHRQGTGRPLH
TRBV27,TRBJ2-7,ASSPTSGGFYEQY
TRBV29-1,TRBJ1-1,SVGTAPLGTEAF
TRBV21-1,TRBJ1-2,ASSKGQAYGYT
TRBV24-1,TRBJ2-7,ATSETGTGDEQY
TRBV27,TRBJ2-3,ASSLLRGAADTQY
TRBV4-2,TRBJ2-7,ASSQEKMAGTRSYEQY
TRBV11-3,TRBJ1-6,ASRPAGTGDSPLH
TRBV9,TRBJ2-1,ASSQGPLNEQF
TRBV7-2,TRBJ2-5,ASSLPGEEETQY
TRBV5-1,TRBJ2-7,ASSLQGSYEQY
TRBV29-1,TRBJ2-7,SVGAGQQY
TRBV24-1,TRBJ1-1,ATSDSRGGKTEAF
TRBV28,TRBJ2-5,ASSFDPSGGYQETQY
TRBV12-3/TRBV12-4,TRBJ1-2,ASSLTAGGYT
TRBV4-3,TRBJ2-1,ASSQDWRGQNEQF
TRBV7-2,TRBJ2-3,ASSLVVKDTQY
TRBV6-7,TRBJ1-5,ASTSGGRAGNQPQH
TRBV20-1,TRBJ2-1,SASSWEGEQF
TRBV11-3,TRBJ2-1,ASSPDRGLGEQF
TRBV5-1,TRBJ2-2,ASSLDRTGELF
TRBV4-1,TRBJ1-4,ASSQVQGLGEKLF
TRBV5-1,TRBJ2-2,ASSLGAGANTGELF
TRBV5-1,TRBJ1-6,ASSLEGARDSPLH
TRBV29-1,TRBJ2-3,SVSSGGAGDTQY
TRBV5-1,TRBJ2-1,ASSQGTGTGGQF
TRBV19,TRBJ2-3,ASSPRLGGWADTQY
TRBV7-2,TRBJ2-3,ASSLASLAGTDTQY
TRBV18,TRBJ2-7,ASSYADGASGGRD
TRBV5-6,TRBJ2-7,ASSLVGQGFYEQY
TRBV29-1,TRBJ2-4,SVDWTSGGKNIQY
TRBV24-1,TRBJ2-5,ATSDSLETQY
TRBV30,TRBJ2-5,ACQRGHRPLPQETQY
TRBV28,TRBJ2-1,ASRTGGGYEQF
TRBV11-2,TRBJ1-1,ASSFRGKRPEAF
TRBV7-2,TRBJ2-7,ASSLGQHFY
TRBV6-2/TRBV6-3,TRBJ1-1,ASSYAYSTEAF
TRBV29-1,TRBJ2-3,SVHSGADTQY
TRBV27,TRBJ2-7,ASSGQGASYEQY
TRBV24-1,TRBJ2-2,ATSGGQGRNTGELF
TRBV3-1/TRBV3-2,TRBJ1-4,ASSRRTVRSTNEKLF
TRBV11-1,TRBJ2-1,ASSPSSGSSYNEQF
TRBV3-1/TRBV3-2,TRBJ1-2,ASSNQGVNYGYT
TRBV6-5,TRBJ2-1,ASTESLRGGNEQF
TRBV2,TRBJ2-1,ASSERPSGGGNEQF
TRBV28,TRBJ2-1,ASSLSTSGTAEQF
TRBV5-1,TRBJ2-1,ASSLGDREGREQF